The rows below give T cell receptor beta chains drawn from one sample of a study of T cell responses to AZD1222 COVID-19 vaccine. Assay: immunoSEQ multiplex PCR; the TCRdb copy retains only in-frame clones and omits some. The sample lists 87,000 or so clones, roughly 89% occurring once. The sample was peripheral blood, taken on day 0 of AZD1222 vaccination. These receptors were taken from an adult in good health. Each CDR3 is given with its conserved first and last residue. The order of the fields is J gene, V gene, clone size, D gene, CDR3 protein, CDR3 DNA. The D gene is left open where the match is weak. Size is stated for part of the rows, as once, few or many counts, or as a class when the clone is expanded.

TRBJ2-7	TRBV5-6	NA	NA	CASSLEYEQYF	TGTGCCAGCAGCTTGGAGTACGAGCAGTACTTC
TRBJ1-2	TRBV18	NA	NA	CASMNRPTYGYTF	TGTGCCAGCATGAACAGGCCTACCTATGGCTACACCTTC
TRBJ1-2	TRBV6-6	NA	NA	CASSASLESNYGYTF	TGTGCCAGCAGTGCCTCGTTGGAATCTAACTATGGCTACACCTTC
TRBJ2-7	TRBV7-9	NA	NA	CASSPQGAEQYF	TGTGCCAGCAGCCCACAGGGTGCCGAGCAGTACTTC
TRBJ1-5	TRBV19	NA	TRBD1	CASRRDSRGYSNQPQHF	TGTGCCAGTAGGAGGGACAGCCGGGGGTATAGCAATCAGCCCCAGCATTTT
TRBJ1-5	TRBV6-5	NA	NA	CASSPDGNQPQHF	TGTGCCAGCAGTCCAGACGGGAATCAGCCCCAGCATTTT
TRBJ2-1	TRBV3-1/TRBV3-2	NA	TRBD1	CASSRPGQGFYEQFF	TGTGCCAGCAGCCGGCCGGGACAGGGATTCTATGAGCAGTTCTTC
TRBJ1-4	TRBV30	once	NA	CAWSDTDGNEKLFF	TGTGCCTGGAGTGATACAGACGGTAATGAAAAACTGTTTTTT
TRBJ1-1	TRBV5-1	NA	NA	CASSLGPVGTEAFF	TGCGCCAGCAGCTTGGGGCCCGTAGGCACTGAAGCTTTCTTT
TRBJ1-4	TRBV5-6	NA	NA	CASSFDRFNEKLFF	TGTGCCAGCAGCTTTGACAGGTTTAATGAAAAACTGTTTTTT
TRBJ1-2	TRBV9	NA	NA	CASSVDAPRGAKYTF	TGTGCCAGCAGCGTAGATGCCCCGCGGGGGGCAAAATACACCTTC
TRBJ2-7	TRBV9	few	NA	CASSVGQGGPYEQYF	TGTGCCAGCAGCGTAGGGCAGGGAGGACCCTACGAGCAGTACTTC
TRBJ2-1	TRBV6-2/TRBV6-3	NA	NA	CASSALVWDAGPTNEQFF	TGTGCCAGCAGCGCTTTGGTTTGGGACGCGGGACCGACGAATGAGCAGTTCTTC
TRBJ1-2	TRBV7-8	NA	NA	CASSLEGSGYTF	TGTGCCAGCAGCTTGGAGGGAAGTGGCTACACCTTC
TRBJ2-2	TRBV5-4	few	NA	CASSFVNLETGELFF	TGTGCCAGCAGCTTTGTAAACTTGGAGACCGGGGAGCTGTTTTTT
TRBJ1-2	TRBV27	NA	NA	CASSRQAVPNYGYTF	TGTGCCAGCAGCCGACAGGCAGTTCCTAACTATGGCTACACCTTC
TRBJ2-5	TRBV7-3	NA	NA	CASSFIGGQETQYF	TGTGCCAGCAGCTTCATAGGGGGGCAAGAGACCCAGTACTTC
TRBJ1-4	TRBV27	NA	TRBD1	CASRGTGRLEKLFF	TGTGCCAGCAGAGGGACAGGGAGACTAGAAAAACTGTTTTTT
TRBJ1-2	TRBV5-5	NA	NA	CASSVDINYGYTF	TGTGCCAGCAGCGTAGACATCAACTATGGCTACACCTTC
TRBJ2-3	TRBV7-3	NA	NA	CASSLNLATDTQYF	TGTGCCAGCAGCCTCAACCTAGCCACAGATACGCAGTATTTT
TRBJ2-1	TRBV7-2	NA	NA	CASSQQVASPLWNEQFF	TGTGCCAGCAGCCAGCAGGTTGCCTCTCCCCTGTGGAATGAGCAGTTCTTC
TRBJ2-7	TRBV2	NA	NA	CASSEQGGNYEQYF	TGTGCCAGCAGTGAACAGGGGGGAAACTACGAGCAGTACTTC
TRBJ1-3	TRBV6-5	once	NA	CASSPGRSSGNTIYF	TGTGCCAGCAGCCCAGGACGGTCATCTGGAAACACCATATATTTT
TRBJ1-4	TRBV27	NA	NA	CASSGAGEKLFF	TGTGCCAGCAGTGGGGCAGGGGAAAAACTGTTTTTT
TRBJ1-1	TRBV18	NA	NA	CASSLEGANTEAFF	TGTGCCAGCTCACTGGAGGGCGCGAACACTGAAGCTTTCTTT
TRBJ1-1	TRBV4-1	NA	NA	CASSQGVVGGLGRSNTEAFF	TGCGCCAGCAGCCAGGGCGTAGTGGGTGGTTTAGGTCGCTCGAACACTGAAGCTTTCTTT
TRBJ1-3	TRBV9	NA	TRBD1	CASSVNAGTGGNTIYF	TGTGCCAGCAGCGTAAATGCAGGGACAGGGGGAAACACCATATATTTT
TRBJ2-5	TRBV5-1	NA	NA	CASSRDQMGGETQYF	TGCGCCAGCAGCCGGGACCAGATGGGAGGAGAGACCCAGTACTTC
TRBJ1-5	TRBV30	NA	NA	CALQDNHSNQPQHF	TGTGCCCTCCAGGATAACCATAGCAATCAGCCCCAGCATTTT
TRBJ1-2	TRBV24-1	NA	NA	CATSDSTTAYGYTF	TGTGCCACCAGTGATTCTACGACAGCCTATGGCTACACCTTC
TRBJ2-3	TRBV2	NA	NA	CASSELALPPDTQYF	TGTGCCAGCAGTGAGCTAGCTCTCCCGCCAGATACGCAGTATTTT
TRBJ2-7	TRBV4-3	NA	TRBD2	CASSQEAGASDEQYF	TGCGCCAGCAGCCAAGAAGCGGGGGCGAGTGACGAGCAGTACTTC
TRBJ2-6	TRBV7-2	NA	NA	CASSRGSGANVLTF	TGTGCCAGCAGCCGGGGGTCTGGGGCCAACGTCCTGACTTTC
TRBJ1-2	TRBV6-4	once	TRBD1	CASSPGQGEGYTF	TGTGCCAGCAGCCCGGGACAGGGAGAAGGCTACACCTTC
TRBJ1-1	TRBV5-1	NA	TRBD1	CASRAGQLNTEAFF	TGCGCCAGCAGGGCGGGACAGCTGAACACTGAAGCTTTCTTT
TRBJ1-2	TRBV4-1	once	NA	CASSHLGSHGYTF	TGCGCCAGCAGCCACCTGGGATCCCATGGCTACACCTTC
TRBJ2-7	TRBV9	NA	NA	CASSVGGERYEQYF	TGTGCCAGCAGCGTAGGAGGGGAGAGGTACGAGCAGTACTTC
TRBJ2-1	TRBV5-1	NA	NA	CASSLVTYNEQFF	TGCGCCAGCAGCTTGGTAACCTACAATGAGCAGTTCTTC
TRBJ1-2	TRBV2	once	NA	CASIPGMDNYGYTF	TGTGCCAGCATCCCCGGTATGGATAACTATGGCTACACCTTC